This T cell receptor (beta chain) was documented in a study of shared T cell receptors in the human thymus. Germline CDR1 reads SGHRS; CDR2 reads YFSETQ. The length of the CDR3 is 15 residues. Unmatched junction bases numbered 9, after V lost 2 bases and J lost 5 bases. TCRdb's table, derived via immunoSEQ multiplex PCR, lists solely in-frame clones and lacks some. This sample yields more than 550,000 clones, of which 80% to 90% are seen a single time; 0.0094% belongs to the top ten. The data were also submitted as part of a second study, on human thymus T cells. That work states: It was from resections taken during corrective heart surgery that the thymus tissue came. Related work found strong thymic repertoire overlap between unrelated individuals.

What was sequenced was thymocytes. The J gene is TRBJ2-5, the V gene TRBV5-1, with TRBD1 matching 7 bases. The sequence derives from a boy younger than two with a congenital heart defect. CDR3 nucleotides: TGCGCCAGCAGCTTCCACAGGGGTGAAGGGGAGACCCAGTACTTC. Translating gives CASSFHRGEGETQYF.